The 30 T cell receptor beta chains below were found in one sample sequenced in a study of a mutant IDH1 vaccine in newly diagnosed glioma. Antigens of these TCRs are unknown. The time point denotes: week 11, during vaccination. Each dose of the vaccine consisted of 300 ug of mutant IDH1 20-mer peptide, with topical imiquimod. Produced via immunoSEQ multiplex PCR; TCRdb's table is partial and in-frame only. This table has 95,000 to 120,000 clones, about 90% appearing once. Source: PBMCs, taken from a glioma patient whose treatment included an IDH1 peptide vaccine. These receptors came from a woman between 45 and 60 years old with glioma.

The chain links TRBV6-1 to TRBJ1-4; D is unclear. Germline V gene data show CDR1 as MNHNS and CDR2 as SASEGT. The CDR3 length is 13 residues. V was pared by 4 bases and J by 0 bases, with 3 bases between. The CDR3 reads CASSGPTNEKLFF. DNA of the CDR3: TGTGCCAGCAGTGGTCCAACTAATGAAAAACTGTTTTTT.

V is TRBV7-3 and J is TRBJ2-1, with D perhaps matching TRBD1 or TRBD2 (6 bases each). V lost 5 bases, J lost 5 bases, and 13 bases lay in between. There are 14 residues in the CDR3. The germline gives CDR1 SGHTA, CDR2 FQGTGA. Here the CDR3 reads CASSTMGGDNEQFF. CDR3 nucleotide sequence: TGTGCCAGCAGCACAATGGGGGGCGACAATGAGCAGTTCTTC.

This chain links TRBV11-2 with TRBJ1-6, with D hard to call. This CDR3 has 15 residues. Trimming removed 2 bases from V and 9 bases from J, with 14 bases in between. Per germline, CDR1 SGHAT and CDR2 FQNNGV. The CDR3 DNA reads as TGTGCCAGCAGCTTAAGGCCACTGGACGGTTCACCCCTCCACTTT. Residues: CASSLRPLDGSPLHF.

In DNA form, the CDR3 reads TGTGCCAGCTCACCAGGGTTGAACACTGAAGCTTTCTTT. Translating gives CASSPGLNTEAFF. This sequence joins TRBV18 and TRBJ1-1; D is unresolved. The V and J ends lost 2 bases and 0 bases respectively, with 4 bases between them. The CDR3 spans 13 residues. Per the germline V gene, CDR1 is KGHSH and CDR2 is LQKENI.

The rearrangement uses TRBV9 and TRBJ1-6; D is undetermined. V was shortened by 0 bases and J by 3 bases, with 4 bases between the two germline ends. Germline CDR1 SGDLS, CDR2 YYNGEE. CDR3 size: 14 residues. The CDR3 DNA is TGTGCCAGCAGCGTAGGGGACTATAATTCACCCCTCCACTTT. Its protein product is CASSVGDYNSPLHF. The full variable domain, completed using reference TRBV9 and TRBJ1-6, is DSGVTQTPKHLITATGQRVTLRCSPRSGDLSVYWYQQSLDQGLQFLIQYYNGEERAKGNILERFSAQQFPDLHSELNLSSLELGDSALYFCASSVGDYNSPLHFGNGTRLTVT.

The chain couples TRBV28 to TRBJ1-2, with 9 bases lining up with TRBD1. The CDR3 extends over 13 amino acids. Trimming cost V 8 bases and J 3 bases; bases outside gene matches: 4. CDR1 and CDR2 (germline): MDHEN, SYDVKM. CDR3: CASGDRADYGYTF. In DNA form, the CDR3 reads TGTGCCAGCGGGGACAGGGCGGACTATGGCTACACCTTC.

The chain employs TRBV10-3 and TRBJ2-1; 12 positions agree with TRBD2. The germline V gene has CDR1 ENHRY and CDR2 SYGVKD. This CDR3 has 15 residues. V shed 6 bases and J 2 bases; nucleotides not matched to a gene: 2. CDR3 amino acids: CAIRLAGGPYNEQFF. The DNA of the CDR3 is TGTGCCATCAGACTAGCGGGAGGCCCCTACAATGAGCAGTTCTTC.

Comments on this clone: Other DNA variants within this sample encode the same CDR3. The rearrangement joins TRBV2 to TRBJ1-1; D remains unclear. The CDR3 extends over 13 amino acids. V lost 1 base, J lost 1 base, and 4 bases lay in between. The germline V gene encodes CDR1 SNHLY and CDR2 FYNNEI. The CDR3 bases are TGTGCCAGCAGTGAAGAGGGGAACACTGAAGCTTTCTTT. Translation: CASSEEGNTEAFF.

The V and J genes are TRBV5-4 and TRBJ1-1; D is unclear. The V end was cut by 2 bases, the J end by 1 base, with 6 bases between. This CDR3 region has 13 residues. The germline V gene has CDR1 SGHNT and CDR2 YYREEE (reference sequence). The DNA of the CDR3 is TGTGCCAGCAGCTTACAGCAGAACACTGAAGCTTTCTTT. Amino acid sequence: CASSLQQNTEAFF.

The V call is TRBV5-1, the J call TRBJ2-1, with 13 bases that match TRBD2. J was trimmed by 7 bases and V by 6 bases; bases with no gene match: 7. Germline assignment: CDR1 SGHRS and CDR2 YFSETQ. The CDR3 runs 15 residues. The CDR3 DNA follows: TGCGCCAGCACCCTGCCGGGACTAGCGGGGAATGAGCAGTTCTTC. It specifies CASTLPGLAGNEQFF.

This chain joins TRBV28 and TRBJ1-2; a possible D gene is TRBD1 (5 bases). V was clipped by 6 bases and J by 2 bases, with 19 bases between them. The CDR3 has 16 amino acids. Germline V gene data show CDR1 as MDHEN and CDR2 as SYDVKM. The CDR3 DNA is TGTGCCAGCAGAGATTCGACGGGGCCCTGGAACTATGGCTACACCTTC. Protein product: CASRDSTGPWNYGYTF.

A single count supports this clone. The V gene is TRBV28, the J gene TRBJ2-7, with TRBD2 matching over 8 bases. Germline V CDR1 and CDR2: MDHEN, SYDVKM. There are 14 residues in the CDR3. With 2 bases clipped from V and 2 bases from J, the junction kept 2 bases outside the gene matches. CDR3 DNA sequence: TGTGCCAGCAGTTTAGGGGGACTAGCCTACGAGCAGTACTTC. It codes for CASSLGGLAYEQYF.

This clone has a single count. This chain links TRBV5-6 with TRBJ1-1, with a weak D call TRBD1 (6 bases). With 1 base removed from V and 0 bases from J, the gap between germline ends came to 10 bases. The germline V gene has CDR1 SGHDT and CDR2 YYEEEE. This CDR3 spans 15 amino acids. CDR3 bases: TGTGCCAGCAGCTTGATACAGGGAATGAACACTGAAGCTTTCTTT. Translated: CASSLIQGMNTEAFF.

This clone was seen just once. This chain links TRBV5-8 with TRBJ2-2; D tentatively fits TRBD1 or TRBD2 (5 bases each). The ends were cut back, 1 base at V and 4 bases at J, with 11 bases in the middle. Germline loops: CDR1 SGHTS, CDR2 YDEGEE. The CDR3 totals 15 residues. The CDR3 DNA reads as TGTGCCAGCAGCTTGAGAGGGGCCGGCACCGGGGAGCTGTTTTTT. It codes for CASSLRGAGTGELFF.

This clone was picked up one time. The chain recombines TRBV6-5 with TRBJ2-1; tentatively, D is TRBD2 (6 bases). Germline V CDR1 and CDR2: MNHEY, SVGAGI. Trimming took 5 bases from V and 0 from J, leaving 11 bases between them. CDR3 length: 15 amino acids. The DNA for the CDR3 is TGTGCCAGCAGTCAACTAGCCCCCTCCTACAATGAGCAGTTCTTC. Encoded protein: CASSQLAPSYNEQFF.

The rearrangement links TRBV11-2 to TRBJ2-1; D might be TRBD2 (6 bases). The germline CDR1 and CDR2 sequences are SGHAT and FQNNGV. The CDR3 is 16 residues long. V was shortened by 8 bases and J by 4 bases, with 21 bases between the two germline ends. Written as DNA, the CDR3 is TGTGCCAGCTGGGGCCTACGGGACTCTTCTTACAATGAGCAGTTCTTC. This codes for CASWGLRDSSYNEQFF.

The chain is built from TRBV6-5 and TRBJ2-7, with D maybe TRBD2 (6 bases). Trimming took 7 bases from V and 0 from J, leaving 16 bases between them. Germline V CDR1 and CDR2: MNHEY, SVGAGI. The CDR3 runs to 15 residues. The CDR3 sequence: CASKISGDVSYEQYF. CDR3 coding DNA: TGTGCCAGCAAGATTAGCGGCGATGTCTCCTACGAGCAGTACTTC.

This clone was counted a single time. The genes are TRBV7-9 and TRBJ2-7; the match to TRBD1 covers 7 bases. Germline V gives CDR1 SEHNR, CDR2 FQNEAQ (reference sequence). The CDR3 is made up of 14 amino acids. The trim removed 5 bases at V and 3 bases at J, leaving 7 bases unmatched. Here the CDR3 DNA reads TGTGCCAGCAGCAACAGGGGTCAACTCTACGAGCAGTACTTC. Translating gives CASSNRGQLYEQYF.

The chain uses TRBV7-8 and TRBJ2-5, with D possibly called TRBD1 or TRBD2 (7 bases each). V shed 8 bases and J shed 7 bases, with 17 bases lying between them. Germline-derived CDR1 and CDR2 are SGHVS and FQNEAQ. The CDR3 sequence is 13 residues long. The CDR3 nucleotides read TGTGCCAGCCAACCAGGGGGGGTCGGGACCCAGTACTTC. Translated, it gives CASQPGGVGTQYF.

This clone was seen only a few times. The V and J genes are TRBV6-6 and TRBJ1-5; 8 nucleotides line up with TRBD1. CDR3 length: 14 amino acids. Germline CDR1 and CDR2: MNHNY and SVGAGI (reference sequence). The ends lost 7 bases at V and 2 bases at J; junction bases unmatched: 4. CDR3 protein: CASTQTGGNQPQHF. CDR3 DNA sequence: TGTGCCAGCACCCAGACAGGGGGCAATCAGCCCCAGCATTTT.

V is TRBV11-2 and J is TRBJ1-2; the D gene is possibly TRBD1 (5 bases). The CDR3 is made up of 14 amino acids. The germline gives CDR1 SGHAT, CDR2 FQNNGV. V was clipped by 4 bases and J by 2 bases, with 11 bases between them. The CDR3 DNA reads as TGTGCCAGCAGCTCGACCGACAGAAACTATGGCTACACCTTC. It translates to CASSSTDRNYGYTF. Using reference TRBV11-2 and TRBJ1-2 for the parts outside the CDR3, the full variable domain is EAGVAQSPRYKIIEKRQSVAFWCNPISGHATLYWYQQILGQGPKLLIQFQNNGVVDDSQLPKDRFSAERLKGVDSTLKIQPAKLEDSAVYLCASSSTDRNYGYTFGSGTRLTVV.

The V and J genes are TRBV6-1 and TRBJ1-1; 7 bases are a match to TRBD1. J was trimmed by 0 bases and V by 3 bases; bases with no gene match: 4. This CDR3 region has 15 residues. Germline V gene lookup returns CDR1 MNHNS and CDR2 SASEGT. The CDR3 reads CASSDPGQLNTEAFF. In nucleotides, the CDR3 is TGTGCCAGCAGTGACCCGGGACAGCTGAACACTGAAGCTTTCTTT.

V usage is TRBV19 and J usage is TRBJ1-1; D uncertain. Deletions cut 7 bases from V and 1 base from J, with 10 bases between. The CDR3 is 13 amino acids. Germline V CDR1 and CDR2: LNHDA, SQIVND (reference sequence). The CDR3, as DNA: TGTGCCAGTACGTCTCGGGCGAACACTGAAGCTTTCTTT. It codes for CASTSRANTEAFF.

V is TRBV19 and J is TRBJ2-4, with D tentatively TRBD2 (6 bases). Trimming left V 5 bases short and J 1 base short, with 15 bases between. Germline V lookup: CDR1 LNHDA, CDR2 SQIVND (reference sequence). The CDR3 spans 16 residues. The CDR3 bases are TGTGCCAGTAGTCCCACGGGGGTGAGGGCCAAAAACATTCAGTACTTC. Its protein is CASSPTGVRAKNIQYF. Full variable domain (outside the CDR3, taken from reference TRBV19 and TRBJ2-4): DGGITQSPKYLFRKEGQNVTLSCEQNLNHDAMYWYRQDPGQGLRLIYYSQIVNDFQKGDIAEGYSVSREKKESFPLTVTSAQKNPTAFYLCASSPTGVRAKNIQYFGAGTRLSVL.

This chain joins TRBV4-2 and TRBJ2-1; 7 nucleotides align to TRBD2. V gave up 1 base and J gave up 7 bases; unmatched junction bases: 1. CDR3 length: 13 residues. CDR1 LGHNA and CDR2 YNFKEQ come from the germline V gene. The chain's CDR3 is CASSQGGGNEQFF. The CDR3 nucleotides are TGTGCCAGCAGCCAAGGGGGGGGGAATGAGCAGTTCTTC.

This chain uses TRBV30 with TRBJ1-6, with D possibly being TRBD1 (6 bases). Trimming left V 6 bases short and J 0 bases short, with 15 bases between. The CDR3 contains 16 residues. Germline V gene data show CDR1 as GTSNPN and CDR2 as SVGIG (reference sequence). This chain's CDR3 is CACPQGLSSYNSPLHF. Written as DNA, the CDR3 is TGTGCCTGCCCACAGGGTTTAAGCTCCTATAATTCACCCCTCCACTTT.

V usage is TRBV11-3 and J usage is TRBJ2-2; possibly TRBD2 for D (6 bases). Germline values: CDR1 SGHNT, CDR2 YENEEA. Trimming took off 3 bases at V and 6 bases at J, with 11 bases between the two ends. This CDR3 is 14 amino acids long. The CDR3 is CASSLPWGAGELFF. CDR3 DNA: TGTGCCAGCAGCTTGCCATGGGGGGCCGGGGAGCTGTTTTTT.

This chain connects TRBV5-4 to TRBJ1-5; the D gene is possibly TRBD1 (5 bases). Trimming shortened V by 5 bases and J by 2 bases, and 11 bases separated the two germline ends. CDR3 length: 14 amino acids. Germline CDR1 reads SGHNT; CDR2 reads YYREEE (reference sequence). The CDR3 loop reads CASSRDPGNQPQHF. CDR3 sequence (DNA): TGTGCCAGCAGTCGGGACCCTGGCAATCAGCCCCAGCATTTT.

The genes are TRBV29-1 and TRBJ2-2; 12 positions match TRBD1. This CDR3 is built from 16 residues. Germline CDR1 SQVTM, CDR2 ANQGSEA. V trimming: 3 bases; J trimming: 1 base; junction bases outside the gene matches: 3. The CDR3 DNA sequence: TGCAGCGTTGACGGGACAGGGGGCATGAACACCGGGGAGCTGTTTTTT. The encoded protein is CSVDGTGGMNTGELFF.

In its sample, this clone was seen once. This CDR3 is CASSYRDGTGELFF. In DNA form, the CDR3 reads TGTGCCAGCAGTTACAGGGACGGCACCGGGGAGCTGTTTTTT. The rearrangement links TRBV25-1 to TRBJ2-2; D is perhaps TRBD1 (6 bases). CDR3 length: 14 residues. Germline V CDR1 and CDR2: MGHDK, SYGVNS. V was pared by 5 bases and J by 4 bases, with 11 bases between.